Listed here are 9 T cell receptor beta chains from one sample, sequenced in a study of cytomegalovirus exposure and HLA in healthy donors. The PCR ran on 60 Vbeta and 13 Jbeta primers. Here immunoSEQ multiplex PCR was the method, and the copy in TCRdb shows in-frame clones only, minus some. This table holds 180,000 or so clones, roughly 74% found once. The sequencing input was PBMCs. These receptors originate from a female donor in good health and CMV-seronegative.

In this sample, this clone turned up once. The chain is built from TRBV30 and TRBJ1-5, with D unclear. V lost 5 bases to trimming and J lost 5 bases, with 16 bases between them. CDR3 length: 14 residues. CDR1 and CDR2 (germline): GTSNPN, SVGIG (reference sequence). CDR3 in amino acids: CAWGDNVGYQPQHF. The CDR3 region has the DNA TGTGCCTGGGGTGACAATGTCGGGTATCAGCCCCAGCATTTT.

V gene TRBV9 combines with J gene TRBJ2-1; the match to TRBD1 covers 12 bases. Germline V gene sequence: CDR1 SGDLS, CDR2 YYNGEE. V lost 4 bases and J lost 7; bases outside the gene matches: 6. CDR3 length: 15 residues. Here the CDR3 DNA reads TGTGCCAGCAGCCCCCGGGACAGGGGGCGTAATGAGCAGTTCTTC. Translating it yields CASSPRDRGRNEQFF.

The chain recombines TRBV15 with TRBJ2-3, with D tentatively TRBD1 (5 bases). The CDR3 runs 17 residues. Deletions cut 0 bases from V and 2 bases from J, with 15 bases between. Germline loops: CDR1 LNHNV, CDR2 YYDKDF (reference sequence). The CDR3 sequence is CATSRDPGRATTDTQYF. In DNA, the CDR3 is TGTGCCACCAGCAGAGATCCTGGCAGGGCTACCACAGATACGCAGTATTTT.

The chain recombines TRBV27 with TRBJ2-1; 9 positions match TRBD2. CDR3 size: 20 residues. Germline CDR1 and CDR2: MNHEY and SMNVEV (reference sequence). The ends lost 5 bases at V and 4 bases at J; junction bases unmatched: 21. The CDR3 loop is CASSLSPPRGSGRWYNEQFF. The CDR3 coding sequence is TGTGCCAGCAGTCTCTCGCCCCCCCGGGGTAGCGGGAGATGGTACAATGAGCAGTTCTTC.

The chain joins TRBV9 to TRBJ2-1; TRBD2 matches 12 bases. Germline V gene lookup returns CDR1 SGDLS and CDR2 YYNGEE. The CDR3 contains 20 residues. V trimming: 0 bases; J trimming: 0 bases; junction bases outside the gene matches: 10. For the CDR3, the DNA is TGTGCCAGCAGCGTAGCTTCCCTAGCGGGAGGGAAGAGCTCCTACAATGAGCAGTTCTTC. The encoded protein is CASSVASLAGGKSSYNEQFF.

The chain combines TRBV7-8 with TRBJ1-1; D is undetermined. The germline V gene has CDR1 SGHVS and CDR2 FQNEAQ. This CDR3 region has 15 residues. With 5 bases removed from V and 1 base from J, the gap between germline ends came to 14 bases. This chain's CDR3 is CASSLLRTANTEAFF. Written as DNA, the CDR3 is TGTGCCAGCAGCCTTCTACGGACTGCGAACACTGAAGCTTTCTTT.

The rearrangement joins TRBV6-6 to TRBJ1-1, with unresolved D. The CDR3 has 16 residues. The V end was cut by 1 base, the J end by 1 base, with 13 bases between. Germline CDR1 and CDR2: MNHNY and SVGAGI (reference sequence). CDR3 in DNA: TGTGCCAGCAGTTACTTCCCCGGAGGGCCGAACACTGAAGCTTTCTTT. It yields the protein CASSYFPGGPNTEAFF.

The chain employs TRBV6-5 and TRBJ2-5; weak D call: TRBD2 (6 bases). Matching the DNA end better, TRBJ2-7 makes the J call doubtful. The CDR3 is 15 residues long. Germline loops: CDR1 MNHEY, CDR2 SVGAGI. For the CDR3, the DNA is TGTGCCAGCAGTTACTCGCGCTGGGGAGGCGACGAGCAGTACTTC. Amino acid sequence: CASSYSRWGGDEQYF.

This clone occurred a few times. The chain joins TRBV27 to TRBJ2-7; 10 nucleotides match TRBD1. J lost 3 bases, V lost 0 bases, and 5 bases had no gene match. Germline CDR1 and CDR2: MNHEY and SMNVEV (reference sequence). The CDR3 spans 16 residues. CDR3 DNA: TGTGCCAGCAGTTTATCGGGGACAGGGGACTTCTACGAGCAGTACTTC. Residues: CASSLSGTGDFYEQYF.